This note documents a single T cell receptor beta chain sequence. Assay: immunoSEQ multiplex PCR; the TCRdb copy retains only in-frame clones and omits some. The sample consists of around 25,000 clones, about 93% of them appearing once. This record belongs to a study of T cells in localized non-small cell lung cancer. Sequenced here: peripheral blood, sampled before any cancer treatment. The TCR comes from a woman aged 35-75 years with stage I lung adenocarcinoma.

The CDR3 here is CASSSFGEQFF. The CDR3 nucleotides read TGTGCCAGCAGCTCCTTCGGGGAGCAGTTCTTC. The chain combines TRBV7-9 with TRBJ2-1; D is ambiguous. The V and J ends lost 4 bases and 10 bases respectively, with 8 bases between them. The CDR3 totals 11 residues. Per the germline V gene, CDR1 is SEHNR and CDR2 is FQNEAQ (reference sequence).